The entry that follows covers one T cell receptor (beta chain) sequence. The antigen is not known. The CDR3 totals 15 residues. V shed 1 base and J shed 7 bases, with 14 bases lying between them. Germline lookup yields CDR1 SGHTA and CDR2 FQGNSA. The method was immunoSEQ multiplex PCR; TCRdb's version includes in-frame clones alone and lacks a portion of them. The table includes some 200,000 clones, about 93% detected once. The data derive from a study of T cell responses to AZD1222 COVID-19 vaccine. Overall study results and limits: Spike-specific TCR breadth and depth were elevated following two AZD1222 doses. Per reports, nearly half of all spike-specific TCRs target regions that are unmutated in variants. At baseline, just six AZD1222 recipients tested seropositive.

Combined were second doses at about 4 or about 12 weeks. The material sequenced was peripheral blood, taken 28 days after the second AZD1222 dose. This rearrangement joins TRBV7-2 to TRBJ1-3; tentatively, D is TRBD1 (5 bases). The TCR originated in an adult who received the AZD1222 COVID-19 vaccine. CDR3 coding DNA: TGTGCCAGCAGCTTAGTTGGGGGGGATGGGAACACCATATATTTT. Residues: CASSLVGGDGNTIYF.